This is a list of T cell receptor beta chains from one sample in a study of regulatory T cells in long-lasting Graves disease. TCRdb ran MiXCR on the multiplex PCR reads and lists one entry per CDR3 protein. Here the sample spans about 540,000 distinct CDR3 sequences, roughly 14% being singletons. Another study also made use of these data, one on T cells in Graves' hyperthyroidism and ophthalmopathy.

The sample was peripheral blood mononuclear cells (PBMCs), taken at new diagnosis, from a patient treated with antithyroid drugs. These receptors were taken from a man between 25 and 39 years old with Graves disease. CDR3s include the opening cysteine and the closing phenylalanine or tryptophan. The order of the fields is clone size, V gene, CDR3 length, D gene, J gene, CDR3 DNA, CDR3 protein. The D gene is left open where the match is weak. Clone sizes are given selectively: once, few, many, or a class where the clone is expanded.

many	TRBV6-2/TRBV6-3	15	TRBD2	TRBJ2-5	TGTGCCAGCAGTCCCTGGGGAGCGGGGCAAGAGACCCAGTACTTC	CASSPWGAGQETQYF
.	TRBV20-1	14	.	TRBJ1-6	TGCAGTGCTAGAGATCTGGGTTATAATTCACCCCTCCACTTT	CSARDLGYNSPLHF
few	TRBV12-5	18	TRBD1	TRBJ2-7	TGTGCTAGTGGTTTGCCGAAATCTCGGACAGGGATAGCCTACGAGCAGTACTTC	CASGLPKSRTGIAYEQYF
many	TRBV20-1	15	TRBD2	TRBJ2-1	TGCAGTGTTTATCCCCGGGAGGGCTCCGGCAATGAGCAGTTCTTC	CSVYPREGSGNEQFF
many	TRBV6-1	17	TRBD1	TRBJ1-1	TGTGCCAGCAGTGAAACCCCAGGGGGTAGGGGGGACACTGAAGCTTTCTTT	CASSETPGGRGDTEAFF
many	TRBV20-1	16	TRBD2	TRBJ2-1	TGCAGTGCTCAAGAGGGTAGCGGGGGGTTATACAATGAGCAGTTCTTC	CSAQEGSGGLYNEQFF
many	TRBV27	16	TRBD2	TRBJ2-5	TGTGCCAGCAGACGACATATAACTAGCGGGCATAAGACCCAGTACTTC	CASRRHITSGHKTQYF
many	TRBV6-1	15	TRBD2	TRBJ2-1	TGTGCCAGCAGTAAACTAGCGGGAGGCTACAATGAGCAGTTCTTC	CASSKLAGGYNEQFF
.	TRBV30	12	TRBD1	TRBJ1-1	TGTGCCTGGTCAGGGGGCTTTTACGGAGCTTTCTTT	CAWSGGFYGAFF
many	TRBV3-1	12	.	TRBJ2-7	TGTGCCAGCAGCCAAGGCACCTACGAGCAGTACTTC	CASSQGTYEQYF
.	TRBV11-1	15	.	TRBJ1-1	TGTGCCAGCAGCTTAGCGGGCGCGGGAATAACTGAAGCTTTCTTT	CASSLAGAGITEAFF
many	TRBV12-3/TRBV12-4	13	.	TRBJ2-1	TGTGCCAGCAGTACTCTACCTGGGAGAGGGCAGTTCTTC	CASSTLPGRGQFF
many	TRBV15	13	.	TRBJ2-7	TGTGCCACCAGCAGAGATCCAGGGGACGAGCAGTACTTC	CATSRDPGDEQYF
many	TRBV2	14	TRBD2	TRBJ2-7	TGTGCCACCCATACGACCGGGAGGGCCGGCGAGCAGTACTTC	CATHTTGRAGEQYF
many	TRBV19	14	TRBD2	TRBJ2-7	TGTGCCAGTAGGTCTCGGATAGCGGGAGGCGAGCAGTACTTC	CASRSRIAGGEQYF
few	TRBV30	13	.	TRBJ1-1	TGTGCCTGGAGTAGGGGTTCGGGCACTGAAGCTTTCTTT	CAWSRGSGTEAFF
many	TRBV24-1	16	.	TRBJ2-6	TGTGCCACCAGTGCTAGGAGCCGCTCTGGGGCCAACGTCCTGACTTTC	CATSARSRSGANVLTF
many	TRBV7-9	14	.	TRBJ2-1	TGTGCCAGCAGCCCACAGGGATCCGACAATGAGCAGTTCTTC	CASSPQGSDNEQFF
many	TRBV13	13	.	TRBJ2-1	TGTGCCAGCAGTCGCAGGCGGGTCAATGAGCAGTTCTTC	CASSRRRVNEQFF
few	TRBV5-1	14	.	TRBJ1-6	TGCGCCAGCAGCTTCGATAGCTATAATTCACCCCTCCACTTT	CASSFDSYNSPLHF
many	TRBV27	15	TRBD1	TRBJ2-7	TGTGCCAGCAGTGGGACCGGGACAGGGGAATACGAGCAGTACTTC	CASSGTGTGEYEQYF